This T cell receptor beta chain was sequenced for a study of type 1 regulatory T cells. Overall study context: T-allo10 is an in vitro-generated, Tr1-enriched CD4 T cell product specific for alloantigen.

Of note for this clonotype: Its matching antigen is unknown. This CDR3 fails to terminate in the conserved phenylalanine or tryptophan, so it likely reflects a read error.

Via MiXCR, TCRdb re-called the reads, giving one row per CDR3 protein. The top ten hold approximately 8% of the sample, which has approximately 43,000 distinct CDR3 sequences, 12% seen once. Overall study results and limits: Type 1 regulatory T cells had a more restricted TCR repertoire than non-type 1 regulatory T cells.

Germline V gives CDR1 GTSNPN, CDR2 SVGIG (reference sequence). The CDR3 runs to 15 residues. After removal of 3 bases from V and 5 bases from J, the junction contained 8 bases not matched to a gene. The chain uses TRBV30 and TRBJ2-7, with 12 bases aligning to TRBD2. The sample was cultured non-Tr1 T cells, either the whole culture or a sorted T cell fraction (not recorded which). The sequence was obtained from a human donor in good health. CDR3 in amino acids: CAWSRRLAGDNEQYY. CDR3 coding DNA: TGTGCCTGGAGCAGAAGACTAGCGGGAGATAACGAGCAGTACTAC.